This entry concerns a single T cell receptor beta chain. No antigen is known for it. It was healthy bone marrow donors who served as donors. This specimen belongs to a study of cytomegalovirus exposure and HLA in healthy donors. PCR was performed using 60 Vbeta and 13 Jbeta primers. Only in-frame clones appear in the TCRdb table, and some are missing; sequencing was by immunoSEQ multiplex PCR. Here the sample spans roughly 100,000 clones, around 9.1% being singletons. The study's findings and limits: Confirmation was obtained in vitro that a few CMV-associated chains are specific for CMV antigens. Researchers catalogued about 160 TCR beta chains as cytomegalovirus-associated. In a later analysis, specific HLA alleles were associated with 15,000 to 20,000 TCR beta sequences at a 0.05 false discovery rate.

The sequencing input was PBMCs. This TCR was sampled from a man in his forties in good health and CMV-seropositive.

Here the CDR3 DNA reads TGTGCCAGCACCGCCTCGGGACTAGCGGGCCAGCAGTACTTC. Translating gives CASTASGLAGQQYF. V and J are TRBV7-6 and TRBJ2-7; 12 bases fit TRBD2. Germline CDR1 reads SGHVS; CDR2 reads FNYEAQ. This CDR3 region has 14 residues. With V trimmed by 7 bases and J by 8 bases, 9 bases remained unmatched.